This T cell receptor (beta chain) was documented in a study of T cells after posttransplantation cyclophosphamide. Study-wide results and limits: Donor CD8+ memory clones often dominated recipient blood repertoires at later times. TRB clonality was highly associated with recipient CMV seropositivity and reactivation. Tissue-infiltrating T cells from skin or gut overlapped little with blood T cells.

Trimming cost V 5 bases and J 2 bases; bases outside gene matches: 0. Germline loops: CDR1 SGHTA, CDR2 FQGNSA. The CDR3 consists of 12 residues. Busulfan-fludarabine conditioning, marrow transplant, and cyclophosphamide on days +3 and +4 were administered. The method was immunoSEQ multiplex PCR; TCRdb's version includes in-frame clones alone and lacks a portion of them. The profile covers about 8,500 clones, with about 85% appearing a single time and around 23% taken by the ten largest. On this clone: What it binds is unknown.

The sequences come from PBMCs, collected after allogeneic stem cell transplant with posttransplant cyclophosphamide. The clonotype originates from a female patient aged 40-50 years who received an allogeneic stem cell transplant from an unrelated donor, was CMV-positive, and had no GVHD. Among the T cells, some may be from the graft donor. The chain combines TRBV7-2 with TRBJ2-7, with 7 nucleotides matching TRBD1. The CDR3 spells CASSGTAYEQYF. The CDR3 coding sequence is TGTGCCAGCAGCGGGACAGCCTACGAGCAGTACTTC. The entire variable domain, with the rest obtained from reference TRBV7-2 and TRBJ2-7, is as follows: GAGVSQSPSNKVTEKGKDVELRCDPISGHTALYWYRQSLGQGLEFLIYFQGNSAPDKSGLPSDRFSAERTGGSVSTLTIQRTQQEDSAVYLCASSGTAYEQYFGPGTRLTVT.